These T cell receptor beta chains were read from a single sample in a study of Ad26.COV2.S vaccination and SARS-CoV-2 variants. Method: immunoSEQ multiplex PCR; TCRdb's copy keeps in-frame clones and lacks some. Of roughly 250,000 clones listed, approximately 90% are singletons. The sequences come from peripheral blood, collected in a trial of Ad26.COV2.S vaccine versus placebo. Receptor source: a person aged 18-65 years who received the Ad26.COV2.S COVID-19 vaccine or a placebo. The CDR3 runs from the conserved cysteine through the conserved F or W. D genes are given only for firm matches. Expanded clones are given a class, and other clones once, few, many or no size at all.

size: .; D: TRBD2; V: TRBV6-5; J: TRBJ2-1; DNA: TGTGCCAGCACCAAAGGGACTAGCGGGAACGATGAGCAGTTCTTC; CDR3: CASTKGTSGNDEQFF
size: once; D: .; V: TRBV6-1; J: TRBJ1-2; DNA: TGTGCCAGCAGTGAGACAGAGACCTATGGCTACACCTTC; CDR3: CASSETETYGYTF
size: .; D: TRBD1; V: TRBV7-2; J: TRBJ1-2; DNA: TGTGCCAGCAGCAACCGCCTGATACAGGGGTATGATTTCTATGGCTACACCTTC; CDR3: CASSNRLIQGYDFYGYTF
size: .; D: .; V: TRBV5-4; J: TRBJ2-7; DNA: TGTGCCAGCACGGAGGGGGGGGCTGGCTCCTACGAGCAGTACTTC; CDR3: CASTEGGAGSYEQYF
size: few; D: .; V: TRBV5-1; J: TRBJ1-3; DNA: TGCGCCAGCAGTCGGGCCCCCAGGGAAGCTGGAAACACCATATATTTT; CDR3: CASSRAPREAGNTIYF
size: .; D: .; V: TRBV29-1; J: TRBJ2-5; DNA: TGCAGCGTCCGACATCCCCTACAAGAGACCCAGTACTTC; CDR3: CSVRHPLQETQYF
size: .; D: .; V: TRBV3-1/TRBV3-2; J: TRBJ1-4; DNA: TGTGCCAGCAGCCAAGATCAGGGGTGGGGGGAAAAACTGTTTTTT; CDR3: CASSQDQGWGEKLFF
size: .; D: .; V: TRBV6-2/TRBV6-3; J: TRBJ2-1; DNA: TGTGCCAGCAGCGAGGGTGGGCTCTACAATGAGCAGTTCTTC; CDR3: CASSEGGLYNEQFF
size: .; D: TRBD2; V: TRBV19; J: TRBJ2-4; DNA: TGTGCCAGTAGTTCACTTAGCGGGGGGGCTGACATTCAGTACTTC; CDR3: CASSSLSGGADIQYF
size: .; D: TRBD2; V: TRBV11-2; J: TRBJ2-1; DNA: TGTGCCAGCAGACGGATAGCGGGCCGTTCCTACAATGAGCAGTTCTTC; CDR3: CASRRIAGRSYNEQFF
size: .; D: TRBD2; V: TRBV6-2/TRBV6-3; J: TRBJ2-1; DNA: TGTGCCAGCAGTTACCAGCGGGGGGAGCAGTTCTTC; CDR3: CASSYQRGEQFF
size: .; D: TRBD1; V: TRBV28; J: TRBJ2-3; DNA: TGTGCCAGCAGTTCTGGGACAGGGGTTCGGGGCACAGATACGCAGTATTTT; CDR3: CASSSGTGVRGTDTQYF
size: .; D: TRBD1; V: TRBV3-1/TRBV3-2; J: TRBJ1-1; DNA: TGTGCCAGCAGCCAGACAGGGGGCGGCACTGAAGCTTTCTTT; CDR3: CASSQTGGGTEAFF
size: .; D: .; V: TRBV6-6; J: TRBJ1-3; DNA: TGTGCCAGCAGTTACACGGACCTACATGGAAACACCATATATTTT; CDR3: CASSYTDLHGNTIYF
size: .; D: TRBD1; V: TRBV7-2; J: TRBJ1-2; DNA: TGTGCCAGCAGCCGGGATAGGACAGGACCGTCCTATGGCTACACCTTC; CDR3: CASSRDRTGPSYGYTF
size: .; D: TRBD2; V: TRBV6-1; J: TRBJ2-1; DNA: TGTGCCAGCAGTGATCGCGGGAGGGCCGAGGATGAGCAGTTCTTC; CDR3: CASSDRGRAEDEQFF
size: .; D: TRBD1; V: TRBV6-5; J: TRBJ1-2; DNA: TGTGCCAGCAGTTCCCAGGACAGGTTTAACTATGGCTACACCTTC; CDR3: CASSSQDRFNYGYTF
size: .; D: .; V: TRBV12-3/TRBV12-4; J: TRBJ2-1; DNA: TGTGCCAGCAGTTCGTTCATGGGAAATGAGCAGTTCTTC; CDR3: CASSSFMGNEQFF
size: .; D: .; V: TRBV19; J: TRBJ2-2; DNA: TGTGCCAGTACCCTAAGGGAGACCGGGGAGCTGTTTTTT; CDR3: CASTLRETGELFF
size: .; D: .; V: TRBV6-2/TRBV6-3; J: TRBJ1-1; DNA: TGTGCCAGCAGTTACTCGGCCAGGGGGAACACTGAAGCTTTCTTT; CDR3: CASSYSARGNTEAFF
size: .; D: .; V: TRBV7-2; J: TRBJ2-2; DNA: TGTGCCAGCAGCTCCCAACGGACAGTGAACACCGGGGAGCTGTTTTTT; CDR3: CASSSQRTVNTGELFF
size: .; D: .; V: TRBV20-1; J: TRBJ2-1; DNA: TGCAGTGCTTCGGGCCGAGGGGAGCAGTTCTTC; CDR3: CSASGRGEQFF
size: .; D: TRBD2; V: TRBV5-4; J: TRBJ2-5; DNA: TGTGCCAGCAGTCCGGGGGGAGTCCAAGAGACCCAGTACTTC; CDR3: CASSPGGVQETQYF
size: few; D: TRBD2; V: TRBV5-4; J: TRBJ2-7; DNA: TGTGCCAGCAGCTTGACGGGGGGGGTTAAGCAGTACTTC; CDR3: CASSLTGGVKQYF
size: .; D: .; V: TRBV9; J: TRBJ1-6; DNA: TGTGCCAGCAGCGTAGCAGGTACCCACATTTCACCCCTCCACTTT; CDR3: CASSVAGTHISPLHF
size: .; D: .; V: TRBV11-2; J: TRBJ1-2; DNA: TGTGCCAGCAGCACAGACCGTGGAGGCTACACCTTC; CDR3: CASSTDRGGYTF
size: few; D: .; V: TRBV7-2; J: TRBJ1-2; DNA: TGTGCCAGCAGCTATCAGGGGAGCTCTAACTATGGCTACACCTTC; CDR3: CASSYQGSSNYGYTF
size: .; D: TRBD1; V: TRBV6-5; J: TRBJ1-1; DNA: TGTGCCAGCAGTTCAACCGGGACAGGGTACGAGGAAGCTTTCTTT; CDR3: CASSSTGTGYEEAFF
size: .; D: TRBD2; V: TRBV5-1; J: TRBJ2-1; DNA: TGCGCCAGCAGATTAGGACTAGCGGGGACCAATGAGCAGTTCTTC; CDR3: CASRLGLAGTNEQFF
size: .; D: TRBD2; V: TRBV4-3; J: TRBJ2-2; DNA: TGCGCCAGCAGCCAAGATCTCGTCCAGTTTAGCGGGGGGGCTAACACCGGGGAGCTGTTTTTT; CDR3: CASSQDLVQFSGGANTGELFF
size: .; D: .; V: TRBV4-3; J: TRBJ2-1; DNA: TGCGCCAGCAGCCAAGATCGGAGGCGGGGTGGAGTGGAGCATGAGCAGTTCTTC; CDR3: CASSQDRRRGGVEHEQFF
size: .; D: TRBD1; V: TRBV5-1; J: TRBJ1-2; DNA: TGCGCCAGCAGCCGACAGGGGGCTGAAGATGGCTACACCTTC; CDR3: CASSRQGAEDGYTF
size: .; D: .; V: TRBV5-1; J: TRBJ2-2; DNA: TGCGCCAGCAGCTTGAACACCTACACCGGGGAGCTGTTTTTT; CDR3: CASSLNTYTGELFF
size: .; D: .; V: TRBV6-2/TRBV6-3; J: TRBJ1-1; DNA: TGTGCCAGCAGCCGTGGACAGATGAACACTGAAGCTTTCTTT; CDR3: CASSRGQMNTEAFF
size: .; D: .; V: TRBV9; J: TRBJ2-1; DNA: TGTGCCAGCAGCGTGGTGAGGCGGTCAAGCTCCTACAATGAGCAGTTCTTC; CDR3: CASSVVRRSSSYNEQFF
size: few; D: .; V: TRBV6-2/TRBV6-3; J: TRBJ1-3; DNA: TGTGCCAGCAGCCCTGATCGGAGGGGCTCTGGAAACACCATATATTTT; CDR3: CASSPDRRGSGNTIYF
size: .; D: TRBD1; V: TRBV29-1; J: TRBJ2-7; DNA: TGCAGCGTTGAAAGTAGAGACAGGGGCTCCTACGAGCAGTACTTC; CDR3: CSVESRDRGSYEQYF
size: few; D: .; V: TRBV27; J: TRBJ2-5; DNA: TGTGCCAGCAGTTTATACACCTCAGAGACCCAGTACTTC; CDR3: CASSLYTSETQYF
size: .; D: .; V: TRBV6-6; J: TRBJ1-2; DNA: TGTGCCAGCACGTCGACAGACTCCTATGGCTACACCTTC; CDR3: CASTSTDSYGYTF
size: once; D: .; V: TRBV6-5; J: TRBJ1-2; DNA: TGTGCCAGTCTTACAACCGGGACTCCTGTTGGTGGCTACACCTTC; CDR3: CASLTTGTPVGGYTF
size: .; D: .; V: TRBV5-6; J: TRBJ1-5; DNA: TGTGCCAGCAGAAAATGGGGACTGACCTATAGCAATCAGCCCCAGCATTTT; CDR3: CASRKWGLTYSNQPQHF
size: .; D: TRBD2; V: TRBV7-9; J: TRBJ2-5; DNA: TGTGCCAGCACCCCGGGGGGGGGCGAGACCCAGTACTTC; CDR3: CASTPGGGETQYF
size: .; D: TRBD1; V: TRBV7-2; J: TRBJ1-2; DNA: TGTGCCAGCAGCTTTCCCGGGACAGGGAACTATGGCTACACCTTC; CDR3: CASSFPGTGNYGYTF
size: .; D: .; V: TRBV19; J: TRBJ1-2; DNA: TGTGCCAGTAGGGGACCGGGACAAAGCAACTATGGCTACACCTTC; CDR3: CASRGPGQSNYGYTF
size: few; D: .; V: TRBV6-4; J: TRBJ2-6; DNA: TGTGCCAGCAGTTTTGAGGGGGTCCCCTTCTCTGGGGCCAACGTCCTGACTTTC; CDR3: CASSFEGVPFSGANVLTF
size: .; D: TRBD1; V: TRBV6-2/TRBV6-3; J: TRBJ1-5; DNA: TGTGCCAGCAGTTACGGACAGGCGACAAGCAATCAGCCCCAGCATTTT; CDR3: CASSYGQATSNQPQHF